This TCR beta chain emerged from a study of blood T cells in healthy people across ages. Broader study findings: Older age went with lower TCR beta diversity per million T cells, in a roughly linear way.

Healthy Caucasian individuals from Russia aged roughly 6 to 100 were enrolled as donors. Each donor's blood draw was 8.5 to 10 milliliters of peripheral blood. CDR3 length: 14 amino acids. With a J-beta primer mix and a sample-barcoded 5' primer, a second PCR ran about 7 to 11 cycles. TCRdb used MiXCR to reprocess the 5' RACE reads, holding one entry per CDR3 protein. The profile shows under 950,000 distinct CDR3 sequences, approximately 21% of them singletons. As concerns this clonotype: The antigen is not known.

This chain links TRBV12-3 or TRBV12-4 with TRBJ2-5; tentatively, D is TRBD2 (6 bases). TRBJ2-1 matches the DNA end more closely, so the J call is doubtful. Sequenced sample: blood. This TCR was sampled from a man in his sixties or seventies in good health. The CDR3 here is CASSLGDWNTEQFF. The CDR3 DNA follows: TGTGCCAGCAGTTTAGGGGACTGGAACACTGAGCAGTTCTTC.